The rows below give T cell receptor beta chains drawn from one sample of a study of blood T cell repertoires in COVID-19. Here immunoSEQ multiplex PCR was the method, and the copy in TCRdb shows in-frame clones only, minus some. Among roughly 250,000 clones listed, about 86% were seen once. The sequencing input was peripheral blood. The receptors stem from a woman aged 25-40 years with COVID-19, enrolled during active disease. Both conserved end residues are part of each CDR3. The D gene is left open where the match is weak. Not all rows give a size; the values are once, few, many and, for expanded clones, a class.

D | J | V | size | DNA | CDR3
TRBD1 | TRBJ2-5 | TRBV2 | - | TGTGCCAGCTCATGGTCCGGGACAGGGATGGAGACCCAGTACTTC | CASSWSGTGMETQYF
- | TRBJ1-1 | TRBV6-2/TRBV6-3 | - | TGTGCCAGCAGTTTCTATCTTAAGAACACTGAAGCTTTCTTT | CASSFYLKNTEAFF
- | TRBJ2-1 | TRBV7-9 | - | TGTGCCAGCAGGCGACAGTATACAGAGCAGTTCTTC | CASRRQYTEQFF
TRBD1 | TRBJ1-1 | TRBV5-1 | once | TGCGCCAGCAGCTTTTCTCAGGGGGTGAACACTGAAGCTTTCTTT | CASSFSQGVNTEAFF
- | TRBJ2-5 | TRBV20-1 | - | TGCAGTGCTAGACGGCAAGAGACCCAGTACTTC | CSARRQETQYF
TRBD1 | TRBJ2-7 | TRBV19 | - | TGTGCCAGTAGTATATCACAGGGGTCCTACGAGCAGTACTTC | CASSISQGSYEQYF
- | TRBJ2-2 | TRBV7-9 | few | TGTGCCAGCAGCTTACAGGGCACCGGGGAGCTGTTTTTT | CASSLQGTGELFF
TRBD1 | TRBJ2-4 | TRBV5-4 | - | TGTGCCAGCAGCTCCAGCGGACAGGGCAGAGCCAAAAACATTCAGTACTTC | CASSSSGQGRAKNIQYF
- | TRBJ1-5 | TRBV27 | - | TGTGCCAGCAGTTACAACCCACTAAGTCAGCCCCAGCATTTT | CASSYNPLSQPQHF
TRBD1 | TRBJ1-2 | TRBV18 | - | TGTGCCAGCTCACCAATACAGGGGGCACAGTTTGGCTACACCTTC | CASSPIQGAQFGYTF
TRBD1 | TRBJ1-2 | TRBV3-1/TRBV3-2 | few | TGTGCCAGCAGCCGAAGACAGGGCTATGGCTACACCTTC | CASSRRQGYGYTF
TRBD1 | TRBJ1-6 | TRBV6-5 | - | TGTGCCAGCAGTTATACGTTCGGGACAGGGGGCTCACCCCTCCACTTT | CASSYTFGTGGSPLHF
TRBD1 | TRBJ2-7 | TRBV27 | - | TGTGCCAGCAGTTATCAGGGACAGGGGACCTACGAGCAGTACTTC | CASSYQGQGTYEQYF
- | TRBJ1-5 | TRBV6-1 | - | TGTGCCAGCAGTGAGACGGGGAGCAATCAGCCCCAGCATTTT | CASSETGSNQPQHF
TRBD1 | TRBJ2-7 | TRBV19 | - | TGTGCCAGTAGTATTGGGACAGGACGTTACGAGCAGTACTTC | CASSIGTGRYEQYF
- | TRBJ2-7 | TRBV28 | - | TGTGCCAGCAGTCGCCCGGCGCTAGCCTCCTACGAGCAGTACTTC | CASSRPALASYEQYF
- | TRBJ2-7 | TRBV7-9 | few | TGTGCCAGCAGCTTTGCAGGGGACGAGCAGTACTTC | CASSFAGDEQYF